These 25 T cell receptor beta chains were sequenced from one sample in a study of blood T cell repertoires in COVID-19. The table came from immunoSEQ multiplex PCR; TCRdb's copy has only in-frame clones and leaves some out. The repertoire holds hundreds of thousands of clones, approximately 87% seen once, with 3% to 3.5% in the top ten. Sequencing used PBMCs or T cells enriched from blood (not recorded which). These receptors were obtained from a woman between 45 and 60 years old in a cohort exposed to, infected with or recovered from COVID-19 (not recorded which).

The genes are TRBV21-1 and TRBJ1-2. TRBV21-1 is classified as a pseudogene. There are 11 residues in the CDR3. In DNA, the CDR3 is TGTGCCAGCAGCAAAGTGTTAGGCTACACCTTC. Translated, it gives CASSKVLGYTF.

This chain uses TRBV27 with TRBJ1-1, with 7 bases matching TRBD1. Germline-derived CDR1 and CDR2 are MNHEY and SMNVEV (reference sequence). The CDR3 contains 15 residues. V shed 6 bases, J shed 1 base, and the junction held 8 bases outside the gene matches. As DNA, the CDR3 is TGTGCCAGCAGCCCCGTAGGGGGCCCGAACACTGAAGCTTTCTTT. It specifies CASSPVGGPNTEAFF.

This chain links TRBV5-1 with TRBJ1-2; the match to TRBD1 covers 9 bases. The ends lost 3 bases at V and 4 bases at J; junction bases unmatched: 10. The V gene's germline CDR1 is SGHRS and CDR2 YFSETQ. There are 16 residues in the CDR3. CDR3 bases: TGCGCCAGCAGCTCACAAACCGGGACAGGGCTCTATGGCTACACCTTC. Protein sequence: CASSSQTGTGLYGYTF.

The gene calls are TRBV2 and TRBJ1-6, with D maybe TRBD1 (5 bases). Germline V gene lookup returns CDR1 SNHLY and CDR2 FYNNEI. Trimming took off 1 base at V and 11 bases at J, with 18 bases between the two ends. There are 16 residues in the CDR3. This chain's CDR3 is CASSEGSGRGGAPLHF. The CDR3 DNA reads TGTGCCAGCAGTGAAGGGAGCGGTCGGGGGGGGGCACCCCTCCACTTT.

This chain connects TRBV9 to TRBJ1-2, with D unclear. Trimming took 1 base from V and 4 from J, leaving 17 bases between them. Per germline, CDR1 SGDLS and CDR2 YYNGEE. The CDR3 contains 16 residues. Written as DNA, the CDR3 is TGTGCCAGCAGCGTATTCCCCGGGTTTTCGGGCTATGGCTACACCTTC. Translating gives CASSVFPGFSGYGYTF.

The chain employs TRBV4-2 and TRBJ1-5; D is ambiguous. Germline-derived CDR1 and CDR2 are LGHNA and YNFKEQ. V lost 4 bases and J lost 3, with 13 bases in between. The CDR3 is 15 residues long. CDR3 protein: CASSPYSQDNQPQHF. The CDR3 nucleotides read TGTGCCAGCAGCCCTTACTCTCAGGACAATCAGCCCCAGCATTTT.

The gene calls are TRBV7-9 and TRBJ2-3; D possibly corresponds to TRBD2 (6 bases). Germline lookup yields CDR1 SEHNR and CDR2 FQNEAQ (reference sequence). The CDR3 length is 15 residues. V lost 5 bases to trimming and J lost 3 bases, with 15 bases between them. CDR3 DNA: TGTGCCAGCAGCCTCCGTCGGGACTTAACAGATACGCAGTATTTT. It encodes CASSLRRDLTDTQYF.

This chain connects TRBV27 to TRBJ1-2; maybe TRBD1 (6 bases). Looked up from germline, CDR1 is MNHEY and CDR2 is SMNVEV (reference sequence). V was clipped by 1 base and J by 7 bases, with 16 bases between them. CDR3 size: 15 residues. CDR3 protein: CASSLYVGGLVGYTF. CDR3 nucleotides: TGTGCCAGCAGTTTATACGTGGGGGGGCTCGTTGGCTACACCTTC.

V and J are TRBV6-4 and TRBJ2-5, with 7 bases aligning to TRBD1. The CDR3 runs to 14 residues. Germline CDR1 is MRHNA and CDR2 is SNTAGT. The junction had 14 bases not matched to a gene; V was cut back by 11 bases and J by 5 bases. Here the CDR3 DNA reads TGTGCCGGTAACAGGGGCCCTCAGCAGGAGACCCAGTACTTC. Its translation is CAGNRGPQQETQYF.

This chain links TRBV27 with TRBJ1-1; 11 bases fit TRBD1. This CDR3 spans 17 amino acids. The germline V gene has CDR1 MNHEY and CDR2 SMNVEV (reference sequence). V shed 6 bases, J shed 1 base, and the junction held 10 bases outside the gene matches. This chain's CDR3 is CASSKRTGGVRNTEAFF. The CDR3 DNA follows: TGTGCCAGCAGCAAACGGACAGGGGGCGTTCGGAACACTGAAGCTTTCTTT.

The chain uses TRBV13 and TRBJ2-7; D might be TRBD1 (5 bases). The CDR3 sequence is 15 residues long. Trimming removed 1 base at V and 2 bases at J, with 12 bases between. Looked up from germline, CDR1 is PRHDT and CDR2 is FYEKMQ (reference sequence). The CDR3 protein is CASSLVGAGTYEQYF. The CDR3 coding sequence is TGTGCCAGCAGCTTAGTAGGAGCAGGGACCTACGAGCAGTACTTC.

Here the CDR3 reads CASTPGGGRKAFF. The CDR3 region has the DNA TGTGCCAGCACTCCCGGGGGGGGGAGGAAAGCTTTCTTT. J is TRBJ1-1 and V is TRBV13; D may be TRBD1 (5 bases). The CDR3 sequence is 13 residues long. Trimming pared 7 bases from V and 9 bases from J, leaving 18 bases between. Per the germline V gene, CDR1 is PRHDT and CDR2 is FYEKMQ (reference sequence). The variable domain in full, with the rest retrieved from reference TRBV13 and TRBJ1-1, is AAGVIQSPRHLIKEKRETATLKCYPIPRHDTVYWYQQGPGQDPQFLISFYEKMQSDKGSIPDRFSAQQFSDYHSELNMSSLELGDSALYFCASTPGGGRKAFFGQGTRLTVV.

The chain employs TRBV30 and TRBJ1-2; D uncertain. From germline, CDR1 is GTSNPN and CDR2 SVGIG (reference sequence). CDR3 length equals 12 residues. V lost 5 bases, J lost 1 base, and 8 bases lay in between. In DNA, the CDR3 is TGTGCCTGGGCGGAGGATAACTATGGCTACACCTTC. This encodes CAWAEDNYGYTF. The whole variable domain, filled in from reference TRBV30 and TRBJ1-2, reads SQTIHQWPATLVQPVGSPLSLECTVEGTSNPNLYWYRQAAGRGLQLLFYSVGIGQISSEVPQNLSASRPQDRQFILSSKKLLLSDSGFYLCAWAEDNYGYTFGSGTRLTVV.

This chain uses TRBV24-1 with TRBJ1-5; D gene unclear. Germline CDR1 and CDR2: KGHDR and SFDVKD. Trimming pared 3 bases from V and 4 bases from J, leaving 3 bases between. CDR3 length: 12 amino acids. CDR3 region: CATSDPNQPQHF. CDR3 coding DNA: TGTGCCACCAGTGATCCAAATCAGCCCCAGCATTTT.

This sequence joins TRBV29-1 and TRBJ2-3; 11 nucleotides match TRBD2. This CDR3 spans 16 amino acids. Germline assignment: CDR1 SQVTM and CDR2 ANQGSEA. The trim removed 6 bases at V and 2 bases at J, leaving 10 bases unmatched. In DNA, the CDR3 is TGCAGCGTCGACGGACTAGCGGGTGCTTCCACAGATACGCAGTATTTT. It translates to CSVDGLAGASTDTQYF.

This clone was observed a single time. The gene calls are TRBV2 and TRBJ1-3; no clear D gene. V shed 4 bases and J shed 7 bases, with 8 bases lying between them. Germline V gene data show CDR1 as SNHLY and CDR2 as FYNNEI. The CDR3 is 12 amino acids. For the CDR3, the DNA is TGTGCCAGCAGTGGGACGGGGAACACCATATATTTT. Protein product: CASSGTGNTIYF.

In its sample, this clone was seen once. The chain employs TRBV5-4 and TRBJ2-1, with TRBD2 identical over 12 bases. Trimming cost V 4 bases and J 4 bases; bases outside gene matches: 9. The CDR3 extends over 17 amino acids. The germline V gene encodes CDR1 SGHNT and CDR2 YYREEE (reference sequence). The CDR3 sequence: CASSLRLAGAQYNEQFF. Here the CDR3 DNA reads TGTGCCAGCAGCCTCAGACTAGCGGGGGCGCAGTACAATGAGCAGTTCTTC.

The chain links TRBV9 to TRBJ2-7; D unresolved. With 3 bases removed from V and 3 bases from J, the gap between germline ends came to 10 bases. This CDR3 comprises 13 residues. Germline-derived CDR1 and CDR2 are SGDLS and YYNGEE. The CDR3 here is CASSAPGIYEQYF. CDR3 DNA sequence: TGTGCCAGCAGCGCGCCGGGTATCTACGAGCAGTACTTC. Combining the CDR3 with reference TRBV9 and TRBJ2-7 gives the whole variable domain DSGVTQTPKHLITATGQRVTLRCSPRSGDLSVYWYQQSLDQGLQFLIQYYNGEERAKGNILERFSAQQFPDLHSELNLSSLELGDSALYFCASSAPGIYEQYFGPGTRLTVT.

In this sample, this clone turned up a few times. This CDR3 reads CASSEQISSGNTIYF. The CDR3 DNA is TGTGCCAGCAGTGAACAGATTTCCTCTGGAAACACCATATATTTT. The rearrangement uses TRBV6-1 and TRBJ1-3; D unclear. V was cut by 2 bases and J by 0 bases, with 8 bases left in between. In germline, CDR1 is MNHNS, CDR2 SASEGT. The CDR3 contains 15 residues.

This clone was detected a few times. V and J are TRBV5-4 and TRBJ1-3; D may be TRBD1 (6 bases). This CDR3 has 16 amino acids. Germline assignment: CDR1 SGHNT and CDR2 YYREEE (reference sequence). Trimming took off 9 bases at V and 3 bases at J, with 22 bases between the two ends. The CDR3: CAIQPQQGSGGNTIYF. The DNA for the CDR3 is TGTGCCATCCAACCTCAACAGGGTTCAGGTGGAAACACCATATATTTT. Based on the CDR3 plus reference TRBV5-4 and TRBJ1-3, the full variable domain is ETGVTQSPTHLIKTRGQQVTLRCSSQSGHNTVSWYQQALGQGPQFIFQYYREEENGRGNFPPRFSGLQFPNYSSELNVNALELDDSALYLCAIQPQQGSGGNTIYFGEGSWLTVV.

The chain couples TRBV28 to TRBJ2-5; D is unclear. The CDR3 totals 15 residues. Trimming took off 3 bases at V and 3 bases at J, with 14 bases between the two ends. CDR1 MDHEN and CDR2 SYDVKM come from the germline V gene. The CDR3 DNA follows: TGTGCCAGCAGTTTGAGGATAGTAGGTAAAGAGACCCAGTACTTC. It specifies CASSLRIVGKETQYF.

The chain is built from TRBV7-3 and TRBJ2-5; the match to TRBD2 covers 10 bases. The CDR3 spans 16 residues. Per germline, CDR1 SGHTA and CDR2 FQGTGA. The trim removed 2 bases at V and 2 bases at J, leaving 5 bases unmatched. This CDR3 reads CASSLGSGGEQETQYF. DNA for the CDR3: TGTGCCAGCAGCTTAGGAAGCGGGGGGGAACAAGAGACCCAGTACTTC. Filled out from reference TRBV7-3 and TRBJ2-5, the complete variable domain reads GAGVSQTPSNKVTEKGKYVELRCDPISGHTALYWYRQSLGQGPEFLIYFQGTGAADDSGLPNDRFFAVRPEGSVSTLKIQRTERGDSAVYLCASSLGSGGEQETQYFGPGTRLLVL.

Worth noting for this clone: Other DNA sequences in the sample encode the same CDR3. The chain combines TRBV20-1 with TRBJ2-5, with D perhaps matching TRBD1 (6 bases). The CDR3 runs 13 residues. V was trimmed by 3 bases and J by 1 base, leaving 9 bases between them. Germline V lookup: CDR1 DFQATT, CDR2 SNEGSKA (reference sequence). CDR3 sequence: CSASRTAQETQYF. For the CDR3, the DNA is TGCAGTGCTAGTAGGACAGCCCAAGAGACCCAGTACTTC.

The chain joins TRBV19 to TRBJ2-5; a possible D gene is TRBD2 (5 bases). The CDR3 length is 15 residues. Germline V gives CDR1 LNHDA, CDR2 SQIVND (reference sequence). V lost 8 bases to trimming and J lost 4 bases, with 20 bases between them. The chain's CDR3 is CASSPRLAGLETQYF. DNA for the CDR3: TGTGCCAGTTCCCCGCGGCTTGCCGGACTAGAGACCCAGTACTTC. Looking up the rest from reference TRBV19 and TRBJ2-5 gives the full variable domain: DGGITQSPKYLFRKEGQNVTLSCEQNLNHDAMYWYRQDPGQGLRLIYYSQIVNDFQKGDIAEGYSVSREKKESFPLTVTSAQKNPTAFYLCASSPRLAGLETQYFGPGTRLLVL.

This sequence joins TRBV29-1 and TRBJ1-4; D ambiguous. The germline CDR1 and CDR2 sequences are SQVTM and ANQGSEA. This CDR3 spans 12 amino acids. CDR3 nucleotides: TGCGGATGTTCGGGTAATGATGAAAAACTGTTTTTT. Its translation is CGCSGNDEKLFF.